This entry describes one TCR beta chain. No cognate antigen has been identified for it. Per-base qualities were not stored, and no clone one base away is much larger. The sample comes from a study of T cell changes during pregnancy in multiple sclerosis (dated by TCRdb to 2018 to 2020). About the full investigation: The study looked at changes in the T cell repertoire across pregnancy in women with multiple sclerosis.

The protocol used for the library was the immunoSEQ multiplex PCR assay. This is the immuneACCESS table as TCRdb keeps it, with only in-frame sequences that have V and J called. A part of the clones is gone; compared with another copy, unresolved V genes explain less than half, and the rest is unexplained. The sample records about 69,000 clones, about nine tenths of which are singletons. The top ten clones comprise roughly 1.4% of the sample. Taken from the germline V gene (reference sequence), the CDR1 and CDR2 loops are SGHNT and YYREEE. Taken from cysteine to phenylalanine, the CDR3 has 14 residues. Solely the CDR3 DNA is kept, with 42 bases framed from the first base. Compared with germline, V lacks 4 bases and J lacks 4 bases; bases without a gene match: 3.

Sequencing was performed on peripheral blood, taken in the third trimester of pregnancy. The source is a female donor with multiple sclerosis, enrolled in a pregnancy study. Here the chain combines TRBV5-4 and TRBJ2-3, and 10 bases in between align with TRBD2. CDR3 reads: CASSRSGGADTQYF. The DNA is TGTGCCAGCAGCCGAAGCGGGGGGGCAGATACGCAGTATTTT.